This is a list of T cell receptor beta chains from one sample in a study of T cells in Graves' hyperthyroidism and ophthalmopathy. TCRdb passed the multiplex PCR reads through MiXCR, listing each CDR3 protein once. The sample records 490,000 or so distinct CDR3 sequences, just under 20% being singletons. Sequenced material: blood. These TCRs come from a man aged 35 to 55 with Graves' ophthalmopathy. The CDR3 runs from the conserved cysteine through the conserved F or W. A D gene is named only where the DNA matches it firmly. The listing skips clone size in some rows; elsewhere it reads once, few, many or a size class.

d_call	j_call	clone_size	v_call	cdr3_aa	cdr3_nt
-	TRBJ2-3	-	TRBV27	CASSPQQGTDTQYF	TGTGCCAGCAGTCCCCAGCAGGGCACAGATACGCAGTATTTT
TRBD2	TRBJ2-5	-	TRBV5-1	CASSLAAGNQETQYF	TGCGCCAGCAGCTTGGCAGCGGGGAATCAAGAGACCCAGTACTTC
-	TRBJ2-5	once	TRBV9	CASSVATFAGETQYF	TGTGCCAGCAGCGTAGCTACTTTTGCAGGGGAGACCCAGTACTTC
-	TRBJ1-2	many	TRBV6-1	CASSLDGYTF	TGTGCCAGCAGTCTAGACGGCTACACCTTC
-	TRBJ2-1	many	TRBV13	CASSPQRVSYNEQFF	TGTGCCAGCAGCCCCCAGCGGGTATCCTACAATGAGCAGTTCTTC
TRBD1	TRBJ2-7	-	TRBV27	CASTLTGSVYEQYF	TGTGCCAGCACCCTGACAGGGAGCGTTTACGAGCAGTACTTC
TRBD2	TRBJ2-3	-	TRBV24-1	CATSERDYADTQYF	TGTGCCACCAGTGAACGGGACTACGCAGATACGCAGTATTTT
-	TRBJ1-5	few	TRBV30	CAWSRQENQPQHF	TGTGCCTGGAGTAGACAGGAAAATCAGCCCCAGCATTTT
-	TRBJ2-1	-	TRBV12-3/TRBV12-4	CASSFRGTDTEQFF	TGTGCCAGCAGTTTCCGAGGGACGGATACTGAGCAGTTCTTC
-	TRBJ1-3	-	TRBV11-2	CASSLGPFFISSGNTIYF	TGTGCCAGCAGCTTAGGCCCATTCTTCATAAGCTCTGGAAACACCATATATTTT
TRBD2	TRBJ2-5	once	TRBV4-1	CASSQDPSGGGETQYF	TGCGCCAGCAGCCAAGACCCTAGCGGGGGCGGAGAGACCCAGTACTTC
-	TRBJ2-2	few	TRBV5-1	CASSPNGVGELFF	TGCGCCAGCAGCCCCAACGGGGTCGGGGAGCTGTTTTTT
TRBD1	TRBJ1-1	many	TRBV3-1	CASSLQGVDTEAFF	TGTGCCAGCAGCCTACAGGGGGTGGACACTGAAGCTTTCTTT
-	TRBJ2-2	-	TRBV2	CASSGARTTGELFF	TGTGCCAGCAGTGGGGCAAGAACCACCGGGGAGCTGTTTTTT
TRBD2	TRBJ2-3	-	TRBV6-5	CASSYRFLAGTDTQYF	TGTGCCAGCAGTTATCGTTTTCTAGCGGGGACAGATACGCAGTATTTT
TRBD1	TRBJ1-5	many	TRBV2	CASTEAGWDRGQSQPQHF	TGTGCCAGCACCGAAGCGGGGTGGGACAGGGGGCAATCTCAGCCCCAGCATTTT
-	TRBJ1-2	few	TRBV6-8	CASSHRVGQPRGGYGYTF	TGTGCCAGCAGCCATCGGGTGGGCCAACCGAGGGGCGGCTATGGCTACACCTTC
-	TRBJ2-1	few	TRBV29-1	CSVALLLVGYNEQFF	TGCAGCGTCGCCCTGCTGCTCGTCGGGTACAATGAGCAGTTCTTC
TRBD2	TRBJ2-1	few	TRBV2	CASTREGSYNEQFF	TGTGCCAGCACGCGGGAGGGCTCCTACAATGAGCAGTTCTTC
TRBD2	TRBJ2-4	many	TRBV5-1	CASAREGNIQYF	TGCGCCAGCGCAAGGGAGGGGAACATTCAGTACTTC
-	TRBJ1-5	-	TRBV2	CASSERLGSYNQPQHF	TGTGCCAGCAGTGAAAGATTGGGTTCCTACAATCAGCCCCAGCATTTT
TRBD2	TRBJ2-5	-	TRBV20-1	CSAITSGSRGETQYF	TGCAGTGCTATCACTAGCGGGAGTAGGGGAGAGACCCAGTACTTC